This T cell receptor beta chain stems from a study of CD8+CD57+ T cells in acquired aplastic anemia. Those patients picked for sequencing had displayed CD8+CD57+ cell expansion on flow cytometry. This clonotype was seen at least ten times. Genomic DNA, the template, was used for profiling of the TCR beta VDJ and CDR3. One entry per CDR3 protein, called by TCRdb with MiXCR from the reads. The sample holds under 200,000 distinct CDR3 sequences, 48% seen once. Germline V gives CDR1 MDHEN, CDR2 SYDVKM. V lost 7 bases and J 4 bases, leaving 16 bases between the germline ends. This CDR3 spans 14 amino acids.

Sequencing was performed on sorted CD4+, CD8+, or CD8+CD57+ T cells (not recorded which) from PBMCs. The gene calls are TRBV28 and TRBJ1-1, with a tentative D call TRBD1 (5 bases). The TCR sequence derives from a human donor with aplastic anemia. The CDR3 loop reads CASIYYSGGTEAFF. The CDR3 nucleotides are TGTGCCAGCATTTACTACTCCGGGGGCACTGAAGCTTTCTTT.